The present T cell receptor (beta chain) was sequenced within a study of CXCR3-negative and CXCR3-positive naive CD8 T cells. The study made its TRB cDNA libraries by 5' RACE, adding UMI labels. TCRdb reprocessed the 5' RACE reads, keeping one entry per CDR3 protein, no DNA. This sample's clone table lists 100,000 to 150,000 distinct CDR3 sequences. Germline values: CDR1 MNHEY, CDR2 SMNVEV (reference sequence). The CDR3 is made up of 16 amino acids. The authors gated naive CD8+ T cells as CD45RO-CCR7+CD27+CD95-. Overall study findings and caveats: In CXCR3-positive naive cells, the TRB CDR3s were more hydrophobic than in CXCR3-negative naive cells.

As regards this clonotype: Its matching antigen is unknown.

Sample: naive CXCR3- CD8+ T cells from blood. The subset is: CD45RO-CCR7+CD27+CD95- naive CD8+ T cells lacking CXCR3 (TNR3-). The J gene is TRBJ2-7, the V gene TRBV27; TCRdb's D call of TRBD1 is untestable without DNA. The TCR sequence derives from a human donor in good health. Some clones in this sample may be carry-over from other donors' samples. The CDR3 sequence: CASSLSPGQGSYEQYF.